This T cell receptor (beta chain) was captured by sequencing in a study of somatic mutations in cytotoxic T cells in rheumatoid arthritis. Sequencing used immunoSEQ multiplex PCR; TCRdb keeps in-frame clones, though not all of them. The sample contains 20,000 to 25,000 clones, approximately 86% of which appear only once. Notes on the study in general: It was found that CD8+ T-cell clonality in rheumatoid arthritis patients did not differ significantly from that in age-matched healthy controls.

As to this clone: Its specificity is unknown.

The germline CDR1 and CDR2 sequences are SGHTA and FQGNSA. V lost 5 bases, J lost 6 bases, and 20 bases lay in between. The CDR3 is made up of 15 amino acids. This TCR was recovered from a woman in her forties or fifties in good health. Sequenced input: CD8+ T cells sorted from blood. The chain uses TRBV7-2 and TRBJ2-7, with TRBD1 as a possible D gene (7 bases). The DNA for the CDR3 is TGTGCCAGCAGCCTAACGACAGGGAGGAATGGCGAGCAGTACGTC. It codes for CASSLTTGRNGEQYV.